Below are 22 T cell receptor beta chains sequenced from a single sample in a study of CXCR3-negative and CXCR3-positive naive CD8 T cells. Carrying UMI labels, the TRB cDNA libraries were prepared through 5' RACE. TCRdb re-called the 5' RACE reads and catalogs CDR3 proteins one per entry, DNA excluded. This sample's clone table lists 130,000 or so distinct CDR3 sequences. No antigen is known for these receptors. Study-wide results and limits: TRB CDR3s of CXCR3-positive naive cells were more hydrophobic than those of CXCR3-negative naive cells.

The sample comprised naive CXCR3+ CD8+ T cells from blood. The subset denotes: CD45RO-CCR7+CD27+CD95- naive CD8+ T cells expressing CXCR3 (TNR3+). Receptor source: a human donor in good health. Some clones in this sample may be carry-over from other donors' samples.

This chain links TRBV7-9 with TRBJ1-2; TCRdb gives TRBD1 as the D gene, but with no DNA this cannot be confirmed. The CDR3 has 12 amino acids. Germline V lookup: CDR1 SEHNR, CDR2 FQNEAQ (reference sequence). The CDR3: CASSFNRDGYTF.

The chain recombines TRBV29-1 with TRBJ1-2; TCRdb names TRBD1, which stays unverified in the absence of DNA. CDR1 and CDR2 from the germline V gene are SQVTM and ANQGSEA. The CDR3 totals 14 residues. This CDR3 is CSVVTGTGSYGYTF.

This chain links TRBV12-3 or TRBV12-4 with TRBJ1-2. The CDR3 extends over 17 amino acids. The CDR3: CASGPTRKGPVDYGYTF.

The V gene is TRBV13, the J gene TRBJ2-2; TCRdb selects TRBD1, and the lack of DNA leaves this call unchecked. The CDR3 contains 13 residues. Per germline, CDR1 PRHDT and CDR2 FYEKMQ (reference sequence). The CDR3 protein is CASTLGASGELFF.

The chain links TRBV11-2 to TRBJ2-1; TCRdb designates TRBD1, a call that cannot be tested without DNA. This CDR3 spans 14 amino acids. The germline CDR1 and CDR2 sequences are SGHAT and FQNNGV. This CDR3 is CASSLGPLRNEQFF.

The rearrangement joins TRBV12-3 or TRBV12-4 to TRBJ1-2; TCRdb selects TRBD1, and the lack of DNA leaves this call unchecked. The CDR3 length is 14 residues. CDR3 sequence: CASSPSAYNYGYTF.

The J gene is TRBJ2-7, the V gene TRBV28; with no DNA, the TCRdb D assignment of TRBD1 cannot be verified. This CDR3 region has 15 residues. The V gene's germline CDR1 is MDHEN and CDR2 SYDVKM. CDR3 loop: CASSMTGNTYGEQYF. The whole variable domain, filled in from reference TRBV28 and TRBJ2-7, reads DVKVTQSSRYLVKRTGEKVFLECVQDMDHENMFWYRQDPGLGLRLIYFSYDVKMKEKGDIPEGYSVSREKKERFSLILESASTNQTSMYLCASSMTGNTYGEQYFGPGTRLTVT.

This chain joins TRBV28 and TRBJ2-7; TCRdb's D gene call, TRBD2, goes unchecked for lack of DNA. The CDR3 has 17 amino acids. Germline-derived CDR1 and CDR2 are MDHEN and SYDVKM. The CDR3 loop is CASSSQTSGSTSYEQYF. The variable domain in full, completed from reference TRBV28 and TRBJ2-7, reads DVKVTQSSRYLVKRTGEKVFLECVQDMDHENMFWYRQDPGLGLRLIYFSYDVKMKEKGDIPEGYSVSREKKERFSLILESASTNQTSMYLCASSSQTSGSTSYEQYFGPGTRLTVT.

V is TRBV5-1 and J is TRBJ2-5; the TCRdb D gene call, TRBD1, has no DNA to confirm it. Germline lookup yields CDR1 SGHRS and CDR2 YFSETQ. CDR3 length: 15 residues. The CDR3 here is CASSFSTGGEETQYF. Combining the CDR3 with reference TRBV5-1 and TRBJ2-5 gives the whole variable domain KAGVTQTPRYLIKTRGQQVTLSCSPISGHRSVSWYQQTPGQGLQFLFEYFSETQRNKGNFPGRFSGRQFSNSRSEMNVSTLELGDSALYLCASSFSTGGEETQYFGPGTRLLVL.

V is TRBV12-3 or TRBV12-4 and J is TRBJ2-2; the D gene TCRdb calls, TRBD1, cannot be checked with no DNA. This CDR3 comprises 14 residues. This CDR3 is CASSATDNTGELFF.

CDR3 protein: CSVAGIPENPYEQYF. This rearrangement joins TRBV29-1 to TRBJ2-7; without DNA, the TCRdb call of TRBD1 cannot be checked. CDR3 length: 15 amino acids. The V gene's germline CDR1 is SQVTM and CDR2 ANQGSEA.

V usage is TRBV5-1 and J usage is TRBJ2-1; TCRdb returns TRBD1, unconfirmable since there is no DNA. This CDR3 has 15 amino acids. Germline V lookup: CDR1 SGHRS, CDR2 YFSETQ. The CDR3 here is CASSLLGTEYNEQFF. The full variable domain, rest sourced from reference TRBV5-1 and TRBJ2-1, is KAGVTQTPRYLIKTRGQQVTLSCSPISGHRSVSWYQQTPGQGLQFLFEYFSETQRNKGNFPGRFSGRQFSNSRSEMNVSTLELGDSALYLCASSLLGTEYNEQFFGPGTRLTVL.

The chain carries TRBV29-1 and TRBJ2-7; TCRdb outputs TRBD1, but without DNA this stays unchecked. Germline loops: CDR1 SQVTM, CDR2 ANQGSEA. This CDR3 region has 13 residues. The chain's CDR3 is CSVARGQSYEQYF.

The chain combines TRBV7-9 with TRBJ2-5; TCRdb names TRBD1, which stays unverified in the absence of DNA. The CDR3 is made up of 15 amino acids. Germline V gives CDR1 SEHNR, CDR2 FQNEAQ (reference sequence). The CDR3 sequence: CASSSLQGPQETQYF.

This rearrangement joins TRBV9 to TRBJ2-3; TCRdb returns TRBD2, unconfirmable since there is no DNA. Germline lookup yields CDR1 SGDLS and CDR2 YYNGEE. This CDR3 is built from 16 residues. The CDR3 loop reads CASSAQGLADTDTQYF.

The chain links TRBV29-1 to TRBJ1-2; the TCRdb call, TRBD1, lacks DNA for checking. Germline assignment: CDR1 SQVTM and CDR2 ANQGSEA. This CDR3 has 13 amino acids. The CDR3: CSVVPQGDYGYTF.

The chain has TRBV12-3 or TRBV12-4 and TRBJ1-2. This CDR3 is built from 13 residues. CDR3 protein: CASSSDGFYGYTF.

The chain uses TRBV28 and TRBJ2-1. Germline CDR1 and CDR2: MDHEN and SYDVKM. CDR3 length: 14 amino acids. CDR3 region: CASSPRRSYNEQFF.

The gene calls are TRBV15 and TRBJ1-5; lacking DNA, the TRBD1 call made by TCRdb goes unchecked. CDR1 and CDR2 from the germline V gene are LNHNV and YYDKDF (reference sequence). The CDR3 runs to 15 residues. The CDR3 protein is CATSTSRQGGQPQHF. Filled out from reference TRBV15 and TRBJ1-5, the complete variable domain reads DAMVIQNPRYQVTQFGKPVTLSCSQTLNHNVMYWYQQKSSQAPKLLFHYYDKDFNNEADTPDNFQSRRPNTSFCFLDIRSPGLGDTAMYLCATSTSRQGGQPQHFGDGTRLSIL.

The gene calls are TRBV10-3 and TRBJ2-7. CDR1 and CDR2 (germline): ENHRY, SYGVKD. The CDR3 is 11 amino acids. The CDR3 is CAISAGNEQYF.

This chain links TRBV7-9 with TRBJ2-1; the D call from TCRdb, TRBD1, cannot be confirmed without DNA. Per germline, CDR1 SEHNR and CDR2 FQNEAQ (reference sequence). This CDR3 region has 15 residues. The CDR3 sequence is CASSLTGSSYNEQFF.

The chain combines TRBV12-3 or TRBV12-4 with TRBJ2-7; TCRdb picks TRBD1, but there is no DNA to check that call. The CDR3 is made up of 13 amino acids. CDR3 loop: CASSYRITYEQYF.